Listed here are 26 T cell receptor beta chains from one sample, sequenced in a study of shared T cell receptors in the human thymus. The protocol was immunoSEQ multiplex PCR, while the TCRdb copy is restricted to in-frame clones and leaves out a portion. The sample records hundreds of thousands of clones, around 85% being singletons. The same data also went into a second study, on human thymus T cells.

The specimen sequenced was thymocytes. The receptors derive from a girl in the first two years of life with a congenital heart defect.

The chain uses TRBV19 and TRBJ2-7; D perhaps matches TRBD1 (5 bases). The V and J ends lost 4 bases and 1 base respectively, with 11 bases between them. The CDR3 loop spans 14 amino acids. Germline loops: CDR1 LNHDA, CDR2 SQIVND (reference sequence). The CDR3 sequence is CASSNFDSSYEQYF. The CDR3, as DNA: TGTGCCAGTAGTAATTTTGACAGTTCCTACGAGCAGTACTTC.

The chain carries TRBV5-4 and TRBJ2-5; a possible D gene is TRBD2 (5 bases). With 1 base removed from V and 3 bases from J, the gap between germline ends came to 13 bases. CDR1 and CDR2 (germline): SGHNT, YYREEE (reference sequence). This CDR3 has 15 residues. CDR3 loop: CASSLYSGMEETQYF. For the CDR3, the DNA is TGTGCCAGCAGCTTGTACTCCGGGATGGAAGAGACCCAGTACTTC.

The CDR3 sequence is CASSLGLQGWQETQYF. CDR3 DNA sequence: TGCGCCAGCAGCTTGGGCTTACAGGGGTGGCAAGAGACCCAGTACTTC. The rearrangement links TRBV5-1 to TRBJ2-5; 7 nucleotides match TRBD1. With 0 bases clipped from V and 2 bases from J, the junction kept 7 bases outside the gene matches. The CDR3 has 16 residues. Germline CDR1 SGHRS, CDR2 YFSETQ. The full variable domain, with the rest looked up from reference TRBV5-1 and TRBJ2-5, is KAGVTQTPRYLIKTRGQQVTLSCSPISGHRSVSWYQQTPGQGLQFLFEYFSETQRNKGNFPGRFSGRQFSNSRSEMNVSTLELGDSALYLCASSLGLQGWQETQYFGPGTRLLVL.

V gene TRBV10-2 combines with J gene TRBJ2-3; 10 bases map to TRBD2. The J segment lost 0 bases and the V segment lost 4 bases, leaving 7 bases of the junction unmatched. The CDR3 loop spans 17 amino acids. From germline, CDR1 is WSHSY and CDR2 SAAADI. This CDR3 is CASSGTSGQTSTDTQYF. The CDR3 DNA reads as TGCGCCAGCAGTGGGACTAGCGGCCAAACTAGCACAGATACGCAGTATTTT.

This chain joins TRBV7-9 and TRBJ1-4, with 8 positions matching TRBD1. Germline-derived CDR1 and CDR2 are SEHNR and FQNEAQ (reference sequence). This CDR3 region has 14 residues. The J segment lost 7 bases and the V segment lost 5 bases, leaving 6 bases of the junction unmatched. This chain's CDR3 is CASSPQGAGEKLFF. The DNA of the CDR3 is TGTGCCAGCAGCCCTCAGGGGGCGGGTGAAAAACTGTTTTTT.

The chain recombines TRBV4-1 with TRBJ2-6, with 7 bases that match TRBD1. This CDR3 is built from 19 residues. Trimming removed 1 base from V and 1 base from J; junction bases left unmatched: 10. Germline V gene data show CDR1 as MGHRA and CDR2 as YSYEKL. CDR3 in amino acids: CASSQGRTGRLSGANVLTF. DNA of the CDR3: TGCGCCAGCAGCCAAGGTCGGACAGGACGGTTGTCTGGGGCCAACGTCCTGACTTTC.

This clone is a singleton in its sample. V usage is TRBV10-2 and J usage is TRBJ1-6; 7 positions match TRBD1. CDR1 and CDR2 from the germline V gene are WSHSY and SAAADI. The trim removed 4 bases at V and 6 bases at J, leaving 3 bases unmatched. The CDR3 length is 14 residues. The CDR3 spells CASSGTGVNSPLHF. DNA for the CDR3: TGCGCCAGCAGTGGCACAGGGGTTAATTCACCCCTCCACTTT.

The chain joins TRBV7-2 to TRBJ1-1; the match to TRBD1 covers 7 bases. In germline, CDR1 is SGHTA, CDR2 FQGNSA. After removal of 1 base from V and 3 bases from J, the junction contained 5 bases not matched to a gene. The CDR3 has 15 amino acids. CDR3 residues: CASSLEEGADTEAFF. As DNA, the CDR3 is TGTGCCAGCAGCTTAGAAGAGGGGGCGGACACTGAAGCTTTCTTT.

V and J are TRBV19 and TRBJ1-6; 7 bases are shared with TRBD1. The trim removed 3 bases at V and 6 bases at J, leaving 8 bases unmatched. The length of the CDR3 is 16 residues. Germline V gives CDR1 LNHDA, CDR2 SQIVND (reference sequence). CDR3 DNA sequence: TGTGCCAGTAGTATTACACCGGGACAGACTAATTCACCCCTCCACTTT. It is translated as CASSITPGQTNSPLHF. Full variable domain (remainder filled in from reference TRBV19 and TRBJ1-6): DGGITQSPKYLFRKEGQNVTLSCEQNLNHDAMYWYRQDPGQGLRLIYYSQIVNDFQKGDIAEGYSVSREKKESFPLTVTSAQKNPTAFYLCASSITPGQTNSPLHFGNGTRLTVT.

The V call is TRBV28, the J call TRBJ2-2, with TRBD1 matching over 7 bases. This CDR3 has 15 amino acids. Germline CDR1 is MDHEN and CDR2 is SYDVKM. Trimming cost V 3 bases and J 2 bases; bases outside gene matches: 3. The CDR3 is CASSFGTVNTGELFF. The DNA of the CDR3 is TGTGCCAGCAGTTTCGGGACAGTAAACACCGGGGAGCTGTTTTTT.

The rearrangement joins TRBV6-5 to TRBJ2-7, with D possibly TRBD1 on 6 matching bases. Trimming left V 5 bases short and J 3 bases short, with 14 bases between. The CDR3 runs to 14 residues. The germline gives CDR1 MNHEY, CDR2 SVGAGI. CDR3 sequence: CASSPPGHLYEQYF. For the CDR3, the DNA is TGTGCCAGCAGTCCTCCGGGACACCTCTACGAGCAGTACTTC.

The rearrangement uses TRBV7-9 and TRBJ2-2; unclear D gene. Germline V gene lookup returns CDR1 SEHNR and CDR2 FQNEAQ (reference sequence). Deletions cut 2 bases from V and 10 bases from J, with 11 bases between. This CDR3 is 13 amino acids long. CDR3: CASSLYETPELFF. The CDR3 DNA follows: TGTGCCAGCAGCTTATATGAGACACCGGAGCTGTTTTTT. The full variable domain, rest sourced from reference TRBV7-9 and TRBJ2-2, is DTGVSQNPRHKITKRGQNVTFRCDPISEHNRLYWYRQTLGQGPEFLTYFQNEAQLEKSRLLSDRFSAERPKGSFSTLEIQRTEQGDSAMYLCASSLYETPELFFGEGSRLTVL.

This clone showed up just a few times. This rearrangement joins TRBV15 to TRBJ2-3; D is unresolved. This CDR3 is 17 amino acids long. Germline V gene data show CDR1 as LNHNV and CDR2 as YYDKDF (reference sequence). V lost 0 bases and J lost 1, with 14 bases in between. The CDR3 sequence: CATSRDPYSIGTDTQYF. CDR3 sequence (DNA): TGTGCCACCAGCAGAGATCCGTACTCTATAGGCACAGATACGCAGTATTTT.

The V gene is TRBV5-1, the J gene TRBJ1-1, with 10 positions matching TRBD1. V shed 2 bases and J 4 bases; nucleotides not matched to a gene: 14. Germline loops: CDR1 SGHRS, CDR2 YFSETQ. This CDR3 has 18 amino acids. The CDR3 sequence is CASSLNGTGERRCTEAFF. CDR3 nucleotides: TGCGCCAGCAGCTTAAACGGGACAGGGGAACGGAGGTGCACTGAAGCTTTCTTT. The full variable domain, with the rest looked up from reference TRBV5-1 and TRBJ1-1, is KAGVTQTPRYLIKTRGQQVTLSCSPISGHRSVSWYQQTPGQGLQFLFEYFSETQRNKGNFPGRFSGRQFSNSRSEMNVSTLELGDSALYLCASSLNGTGERRCTEAFFGQGTRLTVV.

The sample holds one count of this clone. The rearrangement uses TRBV11-2 and TRBJ2-5; TRBD1 agrees at 7 bases. This CDR3 has 14 amino acids. Germline assignment: CDR1 SGHAT and CDR2 FQNNGV. After removal of 5 bases from V and 5 bases from J, the junction contained 8 bases not matched to a gene. DNA of the CDR3: TGTGCCAGCAGCACCAGGGGGTCTGTCGAGACCCAGTACTTC. Translation gives CASSTRGSVETQYF.

The chain carries TRBV6-1 and TRBJ2-2; a weak D match, TRBD1 (5 bases). Germline-derived CDR1 and CDR2 are MNHNS and SASEGT. The CDR3 sequence is 13 residues long. V lost 4 bases and J lost 6, with 9 bases in between. CDR3 loop: CASSVRAPGELFF. The CDR3 region has the DNA TGTGCCAGCAGTGTCAGGGCACCCGGGGAGCTGTTTTTT.

The chain carries TRBV5-1 and TRBJ2-5, with 10 nucleotides matching TRBD2. The CDR3 covers 18 residues. The germline V gene encodes CDR1 SGHRS and CDR2 YFSETQ. Losses at the gene ends were 4 bases for V and 0 bases for J; bases not matched to a gene: 12. The CDR3 spells CASSPEGSGGSYQETQYF. CDR3 DNA: TGCGCCAGCAGCCCCGAGGGTAGCGGGGGGTCGTACCAAGAGACCCAGTACTTC.

This clone was detected once. The chain links TRBV2 to TRBJ2-2; D may be TRBD2 (6 bases). The germline CDR1 and CDR2 sequences are SNHLY and FYNNEI. The V end was cut by 3 bases, the J end by 9 bases, with 17 bases between. The CDR3 is made up of 15 amino acids. CDR3 loop: CASSEEGAGWRELFF. CDR3 sequence (DNA): TGTGCCAGCAGTGAGGAGGGCGCGGGCTGGCGGGAGCTGTTTTTT.

The V and J genes are TRBV27 and TRBJ2-1, with D hard to call. Trimming pared 5 bases from V and 15 bases from J, leaving 20 bases between. Germline CDR1 is MNHEY and CDR2 is SMNVEV (reference sequence). The CDR3 has 13 amino acids. Written as DNA, the CDR3 is TGTGCCAGCAGTCCGGAATTTTGGGCCCCACTGTTCTTC. Protein sequence: CASSPEFWAPLFF.

The chain employs TRBV2 and TRBJ1-1, with TRBD1 as a possible D gene (6 bases). V lost 4 bases to trimming and J lost 4 bases, with 13 bases between them. The CDR3 extends over 14 amino acids. CDR1 SNHLY and CDR2 FYNNEI come from the germline V gene. CDR3: CASSVQGRGTEAFF. CDR3 in DNA: TGTGCCAGCAGTGTACAGGGTAGAGGCACTGAAGCTTTCTTT.

This clone was observed once. The chain uses TRBV10-3 and TRBJ2-2; 8 bases fit TRBD1. The germline CDR1 and CDR2 sequences are ENHRY and SYGVKD. V trimming: 3 bases; J trimming: 1 base; junction bases outside the gene matches: 7. The CDR3 runs to 17 residues. CDR3 coding DNA: TGTGCCATCAGTGATTCCCGCGGACAGGGGAACACCGGGGAGCTGTTTTTT. Its protein is CAISDSRGQGNTGELFF.

The CDR3 DNA reads TGTGCTAGTGGTTGGGCCTGTCGACAGGGGGCAAAGGGGTACACTGAAGCTTTCTTT. Translated: CASGWACRQGAKGYTEAFF. This chain uses TRBV12-5 with TRBJ1-1, with TRBD1 matching over 10 bases. The CDR3 contains 19 residues. Per germline, CDR1 LGHNT and CDR2 FRNRAP. Unmatched junction bases numbered 17, after V lost 4 bases and J lost 3 bases. Together with reference TRBV12-5 and TRBJ1-1, the CDR3 gives the full variable domain: DARVTQTPRHKVTEMGQEVTMRCQPILGHNTVFWYRQTMMQGLELLAYFRNRAPLDDSGMPKDRFSAEMPDATLATLKIQPSEPRDSAVYFCASGWACRQGAKGYTEAFFGQGTRLTVV.

V is TRBV27 and J is TRBJ1-1, with TRBD1 identical over 8 bases. The V gene's germline CDR1 is MNHEY and CDR2 SMNVEV (reference sequence). V lost 6 bases, J lost 2 bases, and 5 bases stayed unmatched. CDR3 length: 14 amino acids. CDR3 residues: CASSVDRVNTEAFF. Written as DNA, the CDR3 is TGTGCCAGCAGCGTGGACAGGGTCAACACTGAAGCTTTCTTT.

This clone appeared a single time. The chain has TRBV10-3 and TRBJ1-1; D uncertain. V was pared by 2 bases and J by 10 bases, with 11 bases between. Germline V gene sequence: CDR1 ENHRY, CDR2 SYGVKD. The CDR3 runs 12 residues. CDR3 amino acids: CAISEPAGGAFF. CDR3 in DNA: TGTGCCATCAGTGAGCCTGCAGGTGGAGCTTTCTTT.

The V call is TRBV9, the J call TRBJ1-2; D gene ambiguous. V lost 3 bases and J lost 3, with 12 bases in between. Germline assignment: CDR1 SGDLS and CDR2 YYNGEE. The CDR3 is 14 residues long. This chain's CDR3 is CASSAGRRDYGYTF. The CDR3 DNA reads TGTGCCAGCAGCGCCGGCAGACGGGACTATGGCTACACCTTC. The variable domain in full, with the rest retrieved from reference TRBV9 and TRBJ1-2, is DSGVTQTPKHLITATGQRVTLRCSPRSGDLSVYWYQQSLDQGLQFLIQYYNGEERAKGNILERFSAQQFPDLHSELNLSSLELGDSALYFCASSAGRRDYGYTFGSGTRLTVV.

The gene calls are TRBV28 and TRBJ2-3, with 10 bases aligning to TRBD2. Germline V gene lookup returns CDR1 MDHEN and CDR2 SYDVKM. This CDR3 contains 16 residues. With 5 bases clipped from V and 0 bases from J, the junction kept 5 bases outside the gene matches. The CDR3 reads CASSNGLAASTDTQYF. As DNA, the CDR3 is TGTGCCAGCAGTAACGGACTAGCGGCGAGCACAGATACGCAGTATTTT.